This TCR beta chain was obtained from a study of CD8 T cells in ankylosing spondylitis (dated by TCRdb to the late 2010s). Context from the whole study: The study set out to find disease-linked TCR variants by profiling T cell receptor beta repertoires in ankylosing spondylitis patients and healthy donors. The full study cohort comprised 25 ankylosing spondylitis patients and approximately 100 healthy donors. Peripheral blood samples were taken, and synovial fluid was additionally collected from ankylosing spondylitis patients.

The cysteine opens and the phenylalanine closes a CDR3 of 16 amino acids. The entry retains the CDR3 DNA only, 48 bases that are in frame from base 1. Sequencing relied on an Illumina HiSeq 2500. Quantitative 5'-RACE with molecular barcodes was the method used to prepare the TCR beta libraries. As for how the authors treated the data: To identify disease-linked TCR variants, a new computational method was used, one built on a probabilistic model of VDJ rearrangement. TCRdb reprocessed the public reads (quality trimming at Q25 with fastp, clone calling with MiXCR) and kept in-frame beta chains. For every CDR3 protein sequence, its rows merge into one entry that carries the most common genes and DNA. The V and J calls and clone size come from TCRdb's table, not from the authors' own analysis. This sample holds approximately 46,000 distinct CDR3 sequences; 11% were observed only once. The leading ten clones occupy 1.1% to 1.5% of the sample.

This clonotype was counted a few times. Its antigen is still unknown. Base qualities were left out, and no much larger clone turns up one base away. Paper-wide results and their limitations: The disease-linked clones had a CD8+ phenotype and were found at relatively low frequencies in peripheral blood. Some of the motif variants had been reported before in the synovial fluid and blood of reactive arthritis patients, a finding that suggests common disease-initiation mechanisms. Blood from ankylosing spondylitis patients appeared to be characterized by a TCR beta motif composed of under ten highly homologous amino acid variants. Significant enrichment of the disease-linked clones was reported in matched synovial fluid samples from ankylosing spondylitis patients.

Sequencing used blood, either unsorted or a sorted T cell fraction (not recorded which). The rearranged segments are TRBV21-1 and TRBJ2-3; TRBD1, the D gene given by the table, was not confirmed from the DNA. TRBV21-1 is a listed pseudogene. This sequence originates from a male donor with ankylosing spondylitis or in good health (not recorded which). The CDR3 protein: CASSKVIDRETDTQYF. The DNA sequence is TGTGCCAGCAGCAAAGTTATTGACAGGGAAACAGATACGCAGTATTTT.